This T cell receptor (beta chain) came from a study of T cells after yellow fever vaccination. Overall study results and limits: Highly abundant clonotypes carried over from the bulk population could end up in FACS-sorted repertoires as contaminants.

The length of the CDR3 is 13 residues. V was shortened by 3 bases and J by 4 bases, with 9 bases between the two germline ends. CDR1 and CDR2 from the germline V gene are ENHRY and SYGVKD. Regarding this clonotype: Antigen specificity is unknown.

MiXCR, run by TCRdb on the 5' RACE reads, gives a single entry per CDR3 protein. The sample records roughly 170,000 distinct CDR3 sequences, approximately 6.2% being singletons. Source: CD4+ T cells sorted from PBMCs, taken on the day of the first yellow fever vaccination. This clonotype was sampled from a man aged 18 to 30 who received the YFV17D yellow fever vaccine. The chain has TRBV10-3 and TRBJ1-2; D unclear. CDR3 coding DNA: TGTGCCATCAGTGAAGGCCAGTTCTATGGCTACACCTTC. Translation gives CAISEGQFYGYTF.